Listed below are T cell receptor beta chains from one sample, sequenced in a study of CD4+ T cells in melanoma. TCRdb keeps only in-frame clones here, not all; method: immunoSEQ multiplex PCR. The sample consists of fewer than 15,000 clones, roughly 83% of them appearing once. The sequenced sample consisted of cells from a culture (not recorded whether cultured in vitro). The receptors derive from a human donor with melanoma. Each CDR3 is given with its conserved first and last residue. The D gene is left open where the match is weak.

v_call	d_call	j_call	cdr3_aa
TRBV10-1	TRBD2	TRBJ2-2	CASSESAAGGTNTGELFF
TRBV2	TRBD2	TRBJ2-3	CASSQTTLAGVTDTQYF
TRBV5-1	TRBD1	TRBJ2-2	CASSAAGTGRGELFF
TRBV30	-	TRBJ1-4	CAWRGWQEREKLFF
TRBV6-1	-	TRBJ2-1	CASSGFFFVSFF
TRBV30	TRBD2	TRBJ2-3	CAWSYPGGGSTDTQYF
TRBV18	-	TRBJ2-7	CASSLSLEEQYF
TRBV4-1	TRBD1	TRBJ1-5	CASSRGQGNQPQHF
TRBV7-6	TRBD2	TRBJ2-3	CASSHRLAGGTDTQYF
TRBV5-1	-	TRBJ2-5	CASSLGLHGAGETQYF
TRBV20-1	-	TRBJ1-1	CSATRNTEAFF
TRBV6-1	-	TRBJ1-6	CASNSLDRRDSPLHF
TRBV29-1	-	TRBJ2-7	CSVGSGPTYEQYF
TRBV19	-	TRBJ1-3	CASNGATGNTIYF
TRBV14	-	TRBJ2-3	CASSSYGHLNEADTQYF
TRBV7-2	-	TRBJ1-2	CASSPPPATGRYGYTF
TRBV18	-	TRBJ2-1	CASSRTGGFRNEQFF